This T cell receptor (beta chain) appears in the sequencing data of a study of cytomegalovirus exposure and HLA in healthy donors. The CDR3 has 15 amino acids. V gave up 6 bases and J gave up 5 bases; unmatched junction bases: 8. CDR1 SNHLY and CDR2 FYNNEI come from the germline V gene. The PCR employed 60 Vbeta primers together with 13 Jbeta primers. TCRdb keeps only in-frame clones here, not all; method: immunoSEQ multiplex PCR. This sample has approximately 100,000 clones, with approximately 80% found just once. This TCR came from a woman in her forties in good health and CMV-seropositive. This chain uses TRBV2 with TRBJ2-3; 10 bases align to TRBD1. Sequenced input: PBMCs. CDR3 protein: CASSVRDRGVDTQYF. The CDR3 coding sequence is TGTGCCAGCAGCGTCCGGGACAGGGGAGTAGATACGCAGTATTTT.